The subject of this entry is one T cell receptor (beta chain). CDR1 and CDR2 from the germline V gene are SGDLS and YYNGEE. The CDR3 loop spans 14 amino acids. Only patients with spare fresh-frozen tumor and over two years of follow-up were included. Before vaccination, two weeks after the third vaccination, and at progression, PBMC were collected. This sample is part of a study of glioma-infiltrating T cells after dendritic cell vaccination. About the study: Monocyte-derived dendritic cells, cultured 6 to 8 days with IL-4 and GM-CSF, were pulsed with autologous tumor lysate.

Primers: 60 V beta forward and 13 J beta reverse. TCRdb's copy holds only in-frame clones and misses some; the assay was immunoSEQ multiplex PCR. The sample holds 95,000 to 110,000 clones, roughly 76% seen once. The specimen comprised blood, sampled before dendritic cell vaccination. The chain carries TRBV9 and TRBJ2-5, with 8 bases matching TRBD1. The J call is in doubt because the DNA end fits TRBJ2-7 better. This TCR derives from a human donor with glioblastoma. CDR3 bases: TGTGCCAGCAGCGTAGCGACAGGGGCCTACGAGCAGTACTTC. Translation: CASSVATGAYEQYF.